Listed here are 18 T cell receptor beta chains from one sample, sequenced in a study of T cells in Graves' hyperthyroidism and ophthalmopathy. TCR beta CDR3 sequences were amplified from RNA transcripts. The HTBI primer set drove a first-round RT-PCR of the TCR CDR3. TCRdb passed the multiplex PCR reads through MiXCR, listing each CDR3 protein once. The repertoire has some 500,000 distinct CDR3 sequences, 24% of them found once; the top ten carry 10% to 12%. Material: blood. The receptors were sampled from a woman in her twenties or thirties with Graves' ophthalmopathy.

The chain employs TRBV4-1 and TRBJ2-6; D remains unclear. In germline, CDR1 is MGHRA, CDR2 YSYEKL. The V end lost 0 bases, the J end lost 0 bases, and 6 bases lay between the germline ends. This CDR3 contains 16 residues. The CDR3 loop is CASSQEPGSGANVLTF. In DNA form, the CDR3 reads TGCGCCAGCAGCCAAGAACCAGGCTCTGGGGCCAACGTCCTGACTTTC.

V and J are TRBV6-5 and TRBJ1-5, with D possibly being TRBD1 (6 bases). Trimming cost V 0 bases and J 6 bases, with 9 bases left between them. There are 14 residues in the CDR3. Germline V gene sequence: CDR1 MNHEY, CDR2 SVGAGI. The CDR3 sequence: CASSYSGGTQPQHF. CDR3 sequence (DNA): TGTGCCAGCAGTTACTCAGGGGGTACTCAGCCCCAGCATTTT.

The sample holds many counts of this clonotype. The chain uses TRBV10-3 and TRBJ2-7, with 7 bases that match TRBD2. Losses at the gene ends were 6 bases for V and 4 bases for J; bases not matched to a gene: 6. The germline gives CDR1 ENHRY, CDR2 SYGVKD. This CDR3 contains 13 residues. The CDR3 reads CAIRGGAEYEQYF. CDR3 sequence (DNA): TGTGCCATCAGGGGAGGGGCGGAGTACGAGCAGTACTTC.

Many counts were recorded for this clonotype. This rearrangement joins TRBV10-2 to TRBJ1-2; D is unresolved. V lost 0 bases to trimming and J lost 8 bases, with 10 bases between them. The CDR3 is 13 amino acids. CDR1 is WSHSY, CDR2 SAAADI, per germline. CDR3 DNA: TGCGCCAGCAGTGAGTCTTGGTCTCTAGGCTACACCTTC. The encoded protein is CASSESWSLGYTF.

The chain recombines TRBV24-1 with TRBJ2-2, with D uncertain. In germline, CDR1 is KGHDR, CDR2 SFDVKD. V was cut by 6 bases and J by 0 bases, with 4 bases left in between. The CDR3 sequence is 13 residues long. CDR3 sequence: CATSTPNTGELFF. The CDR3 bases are TGTGCCACCAGTACTCCGAACACCGGGGAGCTGTTTTTT.

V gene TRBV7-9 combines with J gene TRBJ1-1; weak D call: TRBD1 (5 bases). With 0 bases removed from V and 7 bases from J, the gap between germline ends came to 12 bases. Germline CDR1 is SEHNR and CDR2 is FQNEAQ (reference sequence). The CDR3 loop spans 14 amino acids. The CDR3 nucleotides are TGTGCCAGCAGCTTAGCTGACAGAGGACTTGAAGCTTTCTTT. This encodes CASSLADRGLEAFF.

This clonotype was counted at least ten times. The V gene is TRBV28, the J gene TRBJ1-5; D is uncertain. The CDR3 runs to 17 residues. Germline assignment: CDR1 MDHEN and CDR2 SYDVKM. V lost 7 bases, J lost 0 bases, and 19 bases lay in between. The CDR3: CASTTDLRVHSNQPQHF. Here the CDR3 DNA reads TGTGCCAGCACCACGGACCTCAGAGTCCATAGCAATCAGCCCCAGCATTTT.

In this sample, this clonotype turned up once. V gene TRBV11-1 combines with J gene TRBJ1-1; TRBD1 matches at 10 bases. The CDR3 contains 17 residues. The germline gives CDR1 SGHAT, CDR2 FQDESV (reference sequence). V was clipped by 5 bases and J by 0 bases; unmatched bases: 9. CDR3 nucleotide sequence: TGTGCCAGCAGCAAGTCCGGGACAGGGGTTATGAACACTGAAGCTTTCTTT. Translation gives CASSKSGTGVMNTEAFF. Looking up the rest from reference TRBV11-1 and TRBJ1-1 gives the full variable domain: EAEVAQSPRYKITEKSQAVAFWCDPISGHATLYWYRQILGQGPELLVQFQDESVVDDSQLPKDRFSAERLKGVDSTLKIQPAELGDSAMYLCASSKSGTGVMNTEAFFGQGTRLTVV.

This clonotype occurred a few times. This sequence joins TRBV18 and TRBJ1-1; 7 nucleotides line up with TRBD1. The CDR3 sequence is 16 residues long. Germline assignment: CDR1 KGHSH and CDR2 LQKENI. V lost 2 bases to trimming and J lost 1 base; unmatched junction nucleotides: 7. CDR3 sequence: CASSPTIYRGNTEAFF. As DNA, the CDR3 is TGTGCCAGCTCACCAACCATATACAGGGGGAACACTGAAGCTTTCTTT. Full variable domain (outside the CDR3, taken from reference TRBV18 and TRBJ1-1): NAGVMQNPRHLVRRRGQEARLRCSPMKGHSHVYWYRQLPEEGLKFMVYLQKENIIDESGMPKERFSAEFPKEGPSILRIQQVVRGDSAAYFCASSPTIYRGNTEAFFGQGTRLTVV.

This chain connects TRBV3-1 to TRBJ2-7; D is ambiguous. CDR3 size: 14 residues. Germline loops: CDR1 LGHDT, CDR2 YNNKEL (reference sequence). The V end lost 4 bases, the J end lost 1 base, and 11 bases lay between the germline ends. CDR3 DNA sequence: TGTGCCAGCAGCCCTGTCAATCCTTCCTACGAGCAGTACTTC. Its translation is CASSPVNPSYEQYF.

The CDR3 reads CASSQQAQVNTEAFF. The CDR3 nucleotides read TGCGCCAGCAGCCAACAGGCTCAGGTGAACACTGAAGCTTTCTTT. The V and J genes are TRBV4-1 and TRBJ1-1, with D unclear. Germline CDR1 and CDR2: MGHRA and YSYEKL. Trimming cost V 2 bases and J 0 bases, with 10 bases left between them. The CDR3 is made up of 15 amino acids.

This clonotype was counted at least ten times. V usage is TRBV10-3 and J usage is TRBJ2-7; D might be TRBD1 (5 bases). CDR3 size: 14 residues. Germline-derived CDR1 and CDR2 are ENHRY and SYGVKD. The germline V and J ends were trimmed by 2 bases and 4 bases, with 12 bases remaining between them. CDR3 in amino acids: CAISEAGKLYEQYF. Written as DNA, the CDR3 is TGTGCCATCAGTGAGGCAGGGAAGCTTTACGAGCAGTACTTC.

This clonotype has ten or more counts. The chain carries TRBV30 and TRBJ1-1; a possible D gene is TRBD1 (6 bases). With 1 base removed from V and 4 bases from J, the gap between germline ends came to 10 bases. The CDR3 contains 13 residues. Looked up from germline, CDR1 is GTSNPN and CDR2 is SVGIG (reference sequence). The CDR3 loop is CAWSGSRGTEAFF. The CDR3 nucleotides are TGTGCCTGGAGTGGATCCAGGGGCACTGAAGCTTTCTTT.

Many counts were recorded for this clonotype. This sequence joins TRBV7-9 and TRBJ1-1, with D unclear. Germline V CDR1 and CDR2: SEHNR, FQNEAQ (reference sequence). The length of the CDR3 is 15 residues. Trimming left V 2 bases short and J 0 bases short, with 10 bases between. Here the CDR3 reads CASSLQLDMNTEAFF. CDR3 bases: TGTGCCAGCAGCTTACAGTTAGATATGAACACTGAAGCTTTCTTT.

The CDR3 sequence is CASSSPTFGAEAALETQYF. In DNA, the CDR3 is TGCGCCAGCAGCTCCCCCACCTTCGGGGCGGAGGCAGCCTTAGAGACCCAGTACTTC. This rearrangement joins TRBV5-1 to TRBJ2-5; D possibly uses TRBD1 or TRBD2 (5 bases each). Trimming took off 3 bases at V and 4 bases at J, with 28 bases between the two ends. CDR1 SGHRS and CDR2 YFSETQ come from the germline V gene. This CDR3 comprises 19 residues.

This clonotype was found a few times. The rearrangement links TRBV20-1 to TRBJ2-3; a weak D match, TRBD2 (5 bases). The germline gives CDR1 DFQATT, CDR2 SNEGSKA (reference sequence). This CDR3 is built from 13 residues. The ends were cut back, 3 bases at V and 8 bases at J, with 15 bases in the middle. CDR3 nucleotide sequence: TGCAGTGCTAGTGACGGAGGTATCCTTACGCAGTATTTT. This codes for CSASDGGILTQYF.

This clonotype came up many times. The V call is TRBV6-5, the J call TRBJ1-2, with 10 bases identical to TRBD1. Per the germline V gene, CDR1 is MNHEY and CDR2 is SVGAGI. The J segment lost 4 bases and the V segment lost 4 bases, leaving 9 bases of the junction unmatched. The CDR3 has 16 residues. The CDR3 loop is CASSSTGGKRSYGYTF. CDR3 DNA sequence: TGTGCCAGCAGTTCGACAGGGGGCAAGAGGAGCTATGGCTACACCTTC.

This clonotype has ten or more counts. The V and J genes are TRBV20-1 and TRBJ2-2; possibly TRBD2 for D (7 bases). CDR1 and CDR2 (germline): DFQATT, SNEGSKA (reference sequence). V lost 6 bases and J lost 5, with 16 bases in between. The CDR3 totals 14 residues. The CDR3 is CSAARGDITGELFF. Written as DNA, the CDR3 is TGCAGTGCCGCTCGGGGGGACATAACCGGGGAGCTGTTTTTT.